The subject of this entry is one TCR beta chain. Method: immunoSEQ multiplex PCR; TCRdb's copy keeps in-frame clones and lacks some. The sample contains about 400,000 clones, approximately 95% of which appear only once. These data are taken from a study of shared T cell receptors in the human thymus. This CDR3 is built from 17 residues. V lost 0 bases and J 6 bases, leaving 21 bases between the germline ends. Germline loops: CDR1 SGHTS, CDR2 YDEGEE. Sequencing was performed on thymocytes. V is TRBV5-8 and J is TRBJ1-1; D is undetermined. The TCR originated in a human donor. CDR3 sequence: CASSLGAGEPLVAEAFF. The CDR3 region has the DNA TGTGCCAGCAGCTTGGGGGCAGGCGAGCCTCTGGTCGCTGAAGCTTTCTTT.